What follows are 14 T cell receptor beta chains derived from one specimen sequenced in a study of blood T cell repertoires in COVID-19. Measured with immunoSEQ multiplex PCR; TCRdb has only the in-frame clones, and not every one. The sample carries some 75,000 clones, 65% to 80% recorded once. Sequenced material: peripheral blood. These receptors came from an elderly woman with active or convalescent COVID-19.

The chain recombines TRBV24-1 with TRBJ1-1; no definite D call. Germline V CDR1 and CDR2: KGHDR, SFDVKD. This CDR3 spans 13 amino acids. The ends were cut back, 1 base at V and 1 base at J, with 3 bases in the middle. The CDR3 region is CATSDFGNTEAFF. Here the CDR3 DNA reads TGTGCCACCAGTGATTTCGGGAACACTGAAGCTTTCTTT.

The rearrangement links TRBV4-3 to TRBJ2-1; TRBD1 is a possible D gene (8 bases). Germline values: CDR1 LGHNA, CDR2 YSLEER. This CDR3 region has 15 residues. Trimming took 0 bases from V and 6 from J, leaving 12 bases between them. CDR3 bases: TGCGCCAGCAGCCAAGATACAGGGGGGGGCAATGAGCAGTTCTTC. Translated: CASSQDTGGGNEQFF.

This clone was detected ten times or more. V gene TRBV7-8 combines with J gene TRBJ2-5, with D unresolved. V was shortened by 5 bases and J by 5 bases, with 24 bases between the two germline ends. The CDR3 loop spans 17 amino acids. Germline V lookup: CDR1 SGHVS, CDR2 FQNEAQ. In DNA, the CDR3 is TGTGCCAGCAGCCCACCCACCCGAAACCTACCCGCGGAGACCCAGTACTTC. This encodes CASSPPTRNLPAETQYF.

V gene TRBV24-1 combines with J gene TRBJ2-3; TRBD1 is a possible D gene (5 bases). V was pared by 6 bases and J by 2 bases, with 11 bases between. The CDR3 sequence is 14 residues long. Per the germline V gene, CDR1 is KGHDR and CDR2 is SFDVKD. CDR3 protein: CATSSTGYTDTQYF. The DNA of the CDR3 is TGTGCCACCAGTAGTACAGGATACACAGATACGCAGTATTTT.

This clone was recorded many times. CDR3 amino acids: CASSWPGQGGYEQYF. As DNA, the CDR3 is TGTGCCAGCAGCTGGCCCGGACAGGGGGGATACGAGCAGTACTTC. The rearrangement joins TRBV7-9 to TRBJ2-7, with 10 nucleotides matching TRBD1. Germline V gene lookup returns CDR1 SEHNR and CDR2 FQNEAQ (reference sequence). This CDR3 spans 15 amino acids. V dropped 4 bases and J dropped 4; count of bases not matched to a gene: 7.

The chain couples TRBV19 to TRBJ1-5, with D possibly being TRBD1 (5 bases). In germline, CDR1 is LNHDA, CDR2 SQIVND (reference sequence). Trimming took off 4 bases at V and 5 bases at J, with 21 bases between the two ends. The CDR3 length is 17 residues. For the CDR3, the DNA is TGTGCCAGTAGTACCCCAGATGGGGGGGTCAATTATCAGCCCCAGCATTTT. This gives the protein CASSTPDGGVNYQPQHF.

In DNA form, the CDR3 reads TGCGCCAGCAGCCAAGGGGCGGGAGGCAATCAGCCCCAGCATTTT. Protein sequence: CASSQGAGGNQPQHF. V usage is TRBV4-1 and J usage is TRBJ1-5; no definite D call. The length of the CDR3 is 15 residues. Trimming left V 1 base short and J 2 bases short, with 9 bases between. From germline, CDR1 is MGHRA and CDR2 YSYEKL.

This sequence joins TRBV27 and TRBJ1-5; a weak D match, TRBD1 (5 bases). The ends were cut back, 3 bases at V and 10 bases at J, with 16 bases in the middle. CDR1 and CDR2 (germline): MNHEY, SMNVEV (reference sequence). The CDR3 extends over 14 amino acids. The CDR3 reads CASSFAGGSSPQHF. The CDR3 region has the DNA TGTGCCAGCAGTTTTGCCGGGGGAAGTTCCCCCCAGCATTTT.

The chain combines TRBV12-3 or TRBV12-4 with TRBJ1-5; no reliable D call. CDR3 length equals 12 residues. Between the trimmed V and J ends, which lost 6 bases and 6 bases, there was a span of 9 bases. CDR3: CASSRWAQPQHF. The CDR3 coding sequence is TGTGCCAGCAGCCGCTGGGCTCAGCCCCAGCATTTT.

V is TRBV5-1 and J is TRBJ2-7; weak D call: TRBD1 (6 bases). The V gene's germline CDR1 is SGHRS and CDR2 YFSETQ. The CDR3 length is 13 residues. V was clipped by 4 bases and J by 6 bases, with 14 bases between them. The CDR3 loop reads CASSPTTGSEQYF. The CDR3, as DNA: TGCGCCAGCAGCCCCACAACAGGGAGCGAGCAGTACTTC.

This chain links TRBV10-1 with TRBJ2-3; 11 bases are a match to TRBD2. Trimming cost V 1 base and J 2 bases; bases outside gene matches: 5. The CDR3 length is 17 residues. The V gene's germline CDR1 is WNHNN and CDR2 SYGVQD (reference sequence). The CDR3 nucleotides read TGCGCCAGCAGTGAGTTCGCACTAGCGGGGGACACAGATACGCAGTATTTT. Its protein product is CASSEFALAGDTDTQYF.

This clone appeared a single time. This chain links TRBV6-5 with TRBJ1-5; D is perhaps TRBD1 (6 bases). The V gene lost 6 bases and the J gene lost 3 bases, with 15 bases spanning the gap. This CDR3 contains 15 residues. Germline-derived CDR1 and CDR2 are MNHEY and SVGAGI. The CDR3, as DNA: TGTGCCAGCAGGGCAGGGGCGGCGGCCAATCAGCCCCAGCATTTT. This gives the protein CASRAGAAANQPQHF.

The chain couples TRBV5-1 to TRBJ2-1; maybe TRBD2 (6 bases). The CDR3 contains 16 residues. V lost 0 bases and J 8 bases, leaving 18 bases between the germline ends. Germline CDR1 SGHRS, CDR2 YFSETQ. The CDR3 sequence is CASSLGLGRLTDEQFF. The CDR3 DNA reads TGCGCCAGCAGCTTGGGACTAGGACGTTTGACGGATGAGCAGTTCTTC.

This chain uses TRBV6-5 with TRBJ1-2, with D unclear. Deletions cut 4 bases from V and 4 bases from J, with 10 bases between. Germline V CDR1 and CDR2: MNHEY, SVGAGI. CDR3 length: 13 residues. The CDR3 is CASSSTVVYGYTF. The CDR3 DNA reads as TGTGCCAGCAGTTCCACAGTGGTCTATGGCTACACCTTC.